This T cell receptor (beta chain) came from a study of shared clonotypes between healthy human individuals. Overall study: Each donor contributed plates that comprised three CD4 naive, three CD4 memory, two CD8 naive and one CD8 memory.

CD45RO-negative CD8 cells positively selected for CCR7 made up the naive population, which excluded terminally differentiated effector memory CD45RA+ cells. Assay: immunoSEQ multiplex PCR; the TCRdb copy retains only in-frame clones and omits some. The sample has about 580,000 clones; about 98% are singletons. Remarks on this clone: The antigen is unknown.

From germline, CDR1 is SGHTA and CDR2 FQGNSA. The V end was cut by 5 bases, the J end by 2 bases, with 22 bases between. The CDR3 spans 18 residues. Study results and caveats: In a handful of donors, about 5% of naive CD4 clonotypes appeared in common.

Sequenced material: naive CD8+ T cells sorted from blood. This TCR was sampled from a young man in good health. The rearrangement links TRBV7-2 to TRBJ2-4; D tentatively fits TRBD1 or TRBD2 (5 bases each). This CDR3 reads CASSPDSEGARPKNIQYF. The CDR3 nucleotides read TGTGCCAGCAGCCCCGACAGCGAGGGAGCTAGGCCCAAAAACATTCAGTACTTC.